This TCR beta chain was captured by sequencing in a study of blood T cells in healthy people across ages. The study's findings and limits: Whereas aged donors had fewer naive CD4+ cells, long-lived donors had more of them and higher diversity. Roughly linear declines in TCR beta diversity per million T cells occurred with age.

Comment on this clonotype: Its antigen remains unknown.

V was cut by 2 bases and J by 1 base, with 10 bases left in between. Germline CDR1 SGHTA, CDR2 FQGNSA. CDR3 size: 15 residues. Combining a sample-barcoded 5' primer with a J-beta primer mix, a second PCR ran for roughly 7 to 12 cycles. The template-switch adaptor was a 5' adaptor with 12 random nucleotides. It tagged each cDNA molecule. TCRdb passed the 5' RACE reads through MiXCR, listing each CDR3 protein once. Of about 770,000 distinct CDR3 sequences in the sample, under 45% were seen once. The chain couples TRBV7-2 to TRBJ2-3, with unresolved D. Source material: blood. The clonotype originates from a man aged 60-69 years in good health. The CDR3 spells CASSLLVVGTDTQYF. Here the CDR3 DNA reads TGTGCCAGCAGCTTATTGGTAGTCGGCACAGATACGCAGTATTTT.